This T cell receptor (beta chain) was recorded in a study of cytomegalovirus exposure and HLA in healthy donors (dated by TCRdb to the late 2010s). For the study in its entirety: An earlier analysis of 587 of the donors reported approximately 290 Gb of sequence data and 100 million to 130 million unique TCR beta sequences from some 180 million T cells. Rather than using new phenotypic data, the later analysis identified candidate immune exposures from TCR beta sequences and from how often those sequences occurred across donors. A separate validation cohort of approximately 120 different subjects was used in addition to the 666-subject first cohort. The study was designed to test whether signatures of past pathogen exposure could be identified by cataloging public T cell receptors. To predict cytomegalovirus infection status, the study combined high-throughput TCR immunosequencing, statistical association of individual TCRs with disease status, and machine learning. The study used immunosequencing to profile the T cell repertoires of 600 to 850 subjects and linked those repertoires to cytomegalovirus serostatus. An early release that covered fewer than 750 HLA-typed donors contained about 290 gigabases of sequencing data and 85 million to 100 million unique TCR sequences. Every discovery cohort repertoire had been produced on one sequencing platform. Typing coverage differed by locus: A, B, C, DRB1 and DQB1 were typed in about 629-640 donors, DQA1 in about 500, DPA1 in some 600, and DPB1 in roughly 450. A later analysis re-examined previously published TCR beta repertoires from more than 650 donors and added high-resolution HLA genotyping to investigate patterns of TCR occurrence. Several DR-DQ haplotypes were treated as single units for association and clustering because of strong linkage in the cohort. To decide whether each TCR beta V gene segment behaved as functional or pseudogenic, an earlier analysis of some 600 of the donors relied on high-throughput TCR beta sequencing. Donor age, sex, ethnicity and CMV serostatus were compiled together with the repertoire data. Of the roughly 390 genotyped donors, less than 85% were placed in the genetic ancestry cluster associated with self-reported Caucasian donors. Genome-wide SNP genotypes for about 65% of the roughly 670 donors were used in a later genetic analysis, which treated that subset as a discovery cohort. On average, roughly 250,000 unique TCR beta nucleotide sequences were sequenced per donor among roughly 430 genotyped donors of the cohort, with about 19% of those sequences being non-productive. Both class I and class II loci were covered by HLA typing, at four-digit resolution.

The cysteine opens and the phenylalanine closes a CDR3 of 15 amino acids. Only the CDR3 part of the read is kept: 45 bases, read in frame from the first base. CDR1 and CDR2 (MNHEY, SMNVEV) derive from the germline V gene (reference sequence). V is reduced by 6 bases and J by 0 bases, leaving a spacing of 13 bases between them. Libraries were constructed by the immunoSEQ multiplex PCR assay. For the multiplex PCR, a mixture combining 60 forward primers for TCR Vbeta segments and 13 reverse primers for TCR Jbeta segments was used. Amplification of the CDR3 region of rearranged TCR beta genes was performed with a multiplex PCR assay on genomic DNA. The Illumina HiSeq System was used to sequence the amplified TCR beta libraries as 87-base-pair reads. In the source study's methods: A later analysis counted about 80 million unique TCR beta chains across the 550 to 750 repertoires, and around 9.9 million of these chains were shared by at least two donors. To remove PCR and sequencing errors, raw reads were error-corrected and collapsed into unique sequences using a nearest-neighbor algorithm that merged closely related sequences. To assign V, D and J gene segments, CDR3 sequences were aligned to IMGT reference sequences. Each retained sequence needed at least a six-nucleotide match to both a V gene segment and a J gene segment. A rearrangement was called productive if the CDR3 had no stop codons and remained in frame with V and J, and every other rearrangement was called non-productive. Following IMGT convention, CDR3 was defined as the stretch from the second conserved V-encoded cysteine up to the conserved J-encoded phenylalanine. In an earlier analysis of approximately 500 of the donors, sequences lacking an unambiguous match to a single V gene segment were excluded. An earlier analysis of fewer than 750 of the donors classified V segments as functional when productive rearrangements were above 56.7% and as segregating when the standard deviation between donors was above 5%. A statistical classification framework was built for diagnosing cytomegalovirus status from the catalog of TCR beta chain sequences. In a later analysis, TCR nucleotide sequences were compared against IMGT/GENE-DB human TR gene sequences so that V and J genes could be assigned. The TCRdist pipeline was used in a later analysis to assign CDR3 sequences and most-parsimonious VDJ recombination scenarios. In a later analysis, each TCR beta chain was defined by its CDR3 amino acid sequence together with its V-gene family, and reads without a unique V-gene family were excluded. To address suspected cross-contamination and a sequencing artifact, a later analysis removed under 600 highly shared, low-generation-probability nucleotide sequences. For each public chain, a later analysis derived a clonal expansion index from normalized ranks of inferred template counts within each repertoire. Generation probabilities in a later analysis came from a VDJ recombination model fitted to out-of-frame rearrangements, and those results were checked against IGoR. In a later analysis, TCR-TCR, TCR-HLA and TCR-CMV co-occurrence was scored with hypergeometric tests, and a repertoire-size bias correction was applied to TCR pairs. To estimate false discovery rates, a later analysis permuted the HLA or CMV assignments 20 times. In a later analysis, co-occurring TCRs were grouped using DBSCAN, with TCRdist sequence similarity added in when clustering inside HLA-allele-positive subsets. Co-occurrence clustering excluded repertoires with fewer than 30,000 or more than 120,000 public chains, plus five with anomalous nucleotide sharing. TCRdb re-hosts the immuneACCESS table, in-frame sequences only. Its copies lack some clones; in the studies checked, an unresolved V gene accounts for under half of them, and the cause for the rest is not known. V, J and clone size are those of that table, while D and trimming were read from the DNA. Here the sample has approximately 90,000 clones; roughly 80% occur a single time. The ten largest account for roughly 3.6% of the sample.

The cohort comprised around 690 healthy bone marrow donors. All cohort members were sampled while nominally healthy, although unrecorded immune exposures were likely present. The donor tested CMV seronegative, placing the donor among the roughly 340 seronegative members of the cohort. A peripheral blood sample was provided by each donor, and peripheral blood mononuclear cells were used for TCR beta sequencing. The Qiagen DNeasy Blood Extraction Kit was used to extract genomic DNA from the blood cell samples. For this clone: The clone's antigen remains unknown. The record has no base qualities; no much larger clone is one base away.

The paper as a whole reports these results and caveats: In an earlier analysis of 587 of the donors, most TCR beta V segments were observed in productive rearrangements about 87% or about 30% of the time, broadly matching IMGT annotations. The sequencing pipeline was judged likely to have produced a cluster of highly shared sequence variants as a technical artifact. Sequencing depth was assumed to be roughly uniform across donors in the presence/absence analyses, though that assumption may not hold. HLA typing was unavailable for some donors at each locus, so association tests used only the typed subset. A few of the identified cytomegalovirus-associated TCR beta chains were confirmed in vitro to be specific for cytomegalovirus antigens. In a later analysis, TCR association rates were found to vary across HLA loci, with the most associated TCRs seen for DRB1 alleles and the fewest for HLA-C alleles. Compared with equally common non-associated chains, HLA-associated TCR beta chains in a later analysis were more clonally expanded and had lower generation probabilities. Because counts were too low, about 15 rarely observed V segments, including chromosome 9 orphons, were left out of the earlier analysis of about 620 of the donors. Compared with the roughly 710-donor mean, donors in an Asian-associated ancestry cluster had fewer N-insertions in productive TCRs, according to a later genetic analysis. Most CMV-associated TCR beta chains appeared to be HLA-restricted in a later analysis, and the HLA associations seemed to be driven largely by CMV exposure. It was suggested by the authors that the approach could potentially be generalized to other disease states and immunological phenotypes. In a later genetic analysis, a missense DCLRE1C variant was associated with V-gene and J-gene trimming of TCR beta chains, and the association was replicated in an independent cohort. Cytomegalovirus status was reported to be diagnosed by the classifier with high specificity and sensitivity in both the original and validation cohorts. In the study, approximately 160 TCR beta chains were listed as associated with cytomegalovirus. Only TCR beta chains were sequenced in this cohort, and the absence of alpha or paired-chain data limited detectable features. Specific HLA alleles were associated with roughly 16,000 TCR beta sequences at a false discovery rate of 0.05 in a later analysis. CMV serostatus was the only immune exposure information available for the cohort. Correlated functional status among segregating V segments might be attributable to linkage disequilibrium, but an unknown experimental factor could not be ruled out. A further reported finding was that TCR beta sequences accurately predicted the HLA-A and HLA-B alleles for most subjects in the first cohort. Most TCR sequences were seen in very few donors, while some public TCRs were found in many individuals. When HLA alleles, especially DR and DQ, strongly co-occurred, TCR associations were difficult to assign to individual alleles. The 87-base-pair reads could not distinguish some IMGT-functional V segments, including TRBV6-2 and TRBV6-3, so those segments were excluded. In a later analysis, several top co-occurrence clusters were reported to appear linked to parvovirus B19, influenza, CMV and Epstein-Barr virus.

Sequencing input: PBMCs. This sequence was found in a man aged 25-40 years in good health and CMV-seronegative. The chain is assembled from TRBV27 and TRBJ2-3, and perhaps TRBD2 as D gene, on 5 matching bases. The CDR3 reads CASRVLATSTDTQYF. The sequenced DNA: TGTGCCAGCAGGGTCTTAGCGACCAGCACAGATACGCAGTATTTT.